This T cell receptor (beta chain) originates from a study of T cell changes during pregnancy in multiple sclerosis. Generated by immunoSEQ multiplex PCR, the TCRdb table keeps only in-frame clones and is missing some. The sample has over 90,000 clones; about nine tenths are singletons. This TCR was recovered from a female donor in good health, enrolled as a control in a pregnancy study. Here the sequenced sample was peripheral blood, taken in the second trimester of pregnancy.

CDR3 nucleotides: TGTGCCAGCAGTTACCTAAGAGGGCGGGTGAACACTGAAGCTTTCTTT. This encodes CASSYLRGRVNTEAFF. V usage is TRBV11-2 and J usage is TRBJ1-1; D remains ambiguous. Germline V CDR1 and CDR2: SGHAT, FQNNGV. The V and J ends lost 6 bases and 0 bases respectively, with 17 bases between them. The CDR3 totals 16 residues.